This T cell receptor (beta chain) is from a study of blood T cell repertoires in COVID-19. Study-wide context: The origin of the acute and convalescent COVID-19 samples was the United States, Italy and Spain. The analysed material was cDNA or gDNA that came from T cells, B-cell-depleted T cells, or PBMCs.

The V gene's germline CDR1 is ENHRY and CDR2 SYGVKD. The J segment lost 5 bases and the V segment lost 4 bases, leaving 8 bases of the junction unmatched. The CDR3 has 16 residues. Seattle patient enrollment occurred during active infection, with longitudinal follow-up thereafter. Per the authors' pipeline: Estimation of nucleated cell counts was performed using reference gene primer amplification. The data were produced by immunoSEQ multiplex PCR, yet TCRdb's version contains in-frame clones alone and is incomplete. V and J calls plus clone size are reproduced from that table; the DNA served to infer D and trimming. The sample yields roughly 320,000 clones, about 90% seen once.

The sequence was collected from a woman between 25 and 40 years old with COVID-19, enrolled during active disease. This rearrangement joins TRBV10-3 to TRBJ2-3; the match to TRBD2 covers 11 bases. Input material: peripheral blood. CDR3 in DNA: TGTGCCATCAGTGTGTCTAGCGGGGGGCGAGGAGATACGCAGTATTTT. This sequence encodes CAISVSSGGRGDTQYF.